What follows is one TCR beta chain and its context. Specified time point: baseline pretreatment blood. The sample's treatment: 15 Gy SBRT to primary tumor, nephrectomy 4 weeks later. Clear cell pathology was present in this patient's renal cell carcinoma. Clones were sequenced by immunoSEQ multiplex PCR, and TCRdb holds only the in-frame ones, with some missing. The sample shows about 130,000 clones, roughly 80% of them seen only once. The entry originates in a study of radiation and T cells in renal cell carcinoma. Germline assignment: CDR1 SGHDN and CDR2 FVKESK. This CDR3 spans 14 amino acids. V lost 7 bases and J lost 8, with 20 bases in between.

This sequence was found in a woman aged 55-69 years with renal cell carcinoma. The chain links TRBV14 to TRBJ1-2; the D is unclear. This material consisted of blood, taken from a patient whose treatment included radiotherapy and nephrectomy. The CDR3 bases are TGTGCCAGCAAACTGTCAGAGGCCCCTTCGGGCTACACCTTC. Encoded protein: CASKLSEAPSGYTF.